This passage covers 17 T cell receptor beta chains from one sample sequenced in a study of blood T cells in healthy people across ages. It was with a sample-barcoded 5' primer and a J-beta primer mix that a second PCR of roughly 7 to 12 cycles was run. Each CDR3 protein is one row after TCRdb ran MiXCR on the 5' RACE reads. The sample has hundreds of thousands of distinct CDR3 sequences; over 40% are singletons. Sequenced: blood. These receptor sequences come from a man older than 75 in good health.

In its sample, this clonotype was seen a few times. For the CDR3, the DNA is TGTGCCAGCAGCTTCGGGACTAGCGGCCTCAGGGAGACCCAGTACTTC. This translates into CASSFGTSGLRETQYF. The chain links TRBV7-9 to TRBJ2-5, with TRBD2 identical over 11 bases. The V and J ends lost 3 bases and 5 bases, in that order; junction bases with no gene match: 8. CDR1 is SEHNR and CDR2 is FQNEAQ in the germline V gene (reference sequence). CDR3 size: 16 residues. Full variable domain (remainder filled in from reference TRBV7-9 and TRBJ2-5): DTGVSQNPRHKITKRGQNVTFRCDPISEHNRLYWYRQTLGQGPEFLTYFQNEAQLEKSRLLSDRFSAERPKGSFSTLEIQRTEQGDSAMYLCASSFGTSGLRETQYFGPGTRLLVL.

About this clonotype itself: Given a much more abundant clone one base away, this may be a read error. This chain uses TRBV12-3 or TRBV12-4 with TRBJ2-3, with 8 nucleotides matching TRBD2. V lost 4 bases to trimming and J lost 5 bases; unmatched junction nucleotides: 8. The CDR3 consists of 15 residues. CDR3 residues: CASSYASGSVDTQYF. The CDR3 region has the DNA TGTGCCAGCAGTTATGCAAGCGGGAGTGTAGATACGCAGTATTTT.

The chain recombines TRBV12-3 or TRBV12-4 with TRBJ2-6; D unclear. V was shortened by 5 bases and J by 0 bases, with 20 bases between the two germline ends. This CDR3 is built from 19 residues. The CDR3 spells CASSPLLSLTTSGANVLTF. The DNA for the CDR3 is TGTGCCAGCAGTCCCCTGTTGAGCCTCACTACCTCTGGGGCCAACGTCCTGACTTTC.

Ten or more counts support this clonotype. The chain uses TRBV3-1 and TRBJ2-1; D uncertain. Germline lookup yields CDR1 LGHDT and CDR2 YNNKEL (reference sequence). Trimming stripped 1 base from V and 4 bases from J, with 5 bases between. This CDR3 spans 13 amino acids. The CDR3 bases are TGTGCCAGCAGCCAAGTAAGGTACAATGAGCAGTTCTTC. It encodes CASSQVRYNEQFF.

CDR3 protein: CASSPAGGMVEAFF. CDR3 DNA: TGTGCCAGCAGCCCCGCGGGCGGGATGGTGGAAGCTTTCTTT. The gene calls are TRBV7-9 and TRBJ1-1; D not certain. The germline V gene has CDR1 SEHNR and CDR2 FQNEAQ (reference sequence). The CDR3 loop spans 14 amino acids. V lost 5 bases and J 8 bases, leaving 18 bases between the germline ends.

The rearrangement joins TRBV12-3 or TRBV12-4 to TRBJ1-1; D unclear. The ends were cut back, 2 bases at V and 7 bases at J, with 5 bases in the middle. This CDR3 region has 11 residues. CDR3 sequence reads: CASSLTVEAFF. CDR3 DNA sequence: TGTGCCAGCAGTTTAACGGTTGAAGCTTTCTTT.

The CDR3 DNA follows: TGTGCCATCAGTGAAAGAGGGAATGAAAAACTGTTTTTT. Its protein is CAISERGNEKLFF. This sequence joins TRBV10-3 and TRBJ1-4; no reliable D call. Germline CDR1 is ENHRY and CDR2 is SYGVKD. Trimming cost V 3 bases and J 5 bases, with 7 bases left between them. This CDR3 comprises 13 residues.

This clonotype was picked up a small number of times. V gene TRBV4-3 combines with J gene TRBJ1-6; D is ambiguous. Trimming removed 0 bases from V and 7 bases from J, with 10 bases in between. The CDR3 covers 15 residues. CDR1 and CDR2 from the germline V gene are LGHNA and YSLEER. The CDR3 protein is CASSQDWQSNSPLHF. In nucleotides, the CDR3 is TGCGCCAGCAGCCAAGATTGGCAAAGCAATTCACCCCTCCACTTT.

The V and J genes are TRBV20-1 and TRBJ2-5, with 12 bases that match TRBD1. The CDR3 sequence is 15 residues long. In germline, CDR1 is DFQATT, CDR2 SNEGSKA (reference sequence). The CDR3 DNA sequence: TGCAGCGGCTCCGGGACAGGGGGCGTAAGAGAGACCCAGTACTTC. Translating it yields CSGSGTGGVRETQYF.

This clonotype came up a few times. J is TRBJ2-7 and V is TRBV5-1, with TRBD1 as a possible D gene (5 bases). V was cut by 1 base and J by 3 bases, with 14 bases left in between. Germline CDR1 SGHRS, CDR2 YFSETQ. The CDR3 runs to 15 residues. CDR3 in amino acids: CASSLPAGPIYEQYF. The CDR3 DNA sequence: TGCGCCAGCAGCTTGCCGGCAGGGCCAATCTACGAGCAGTACTTC.

This clonotype was counted at least ten times. V gene TRBV12-3 or TRBV12-4 combines with J gene TRBJ2-4; possibly TRBD2 for D (5 bases). This CDR3 has 12 amino acids. V dropped 4 bases and J dropped 9 bases, with 10 bases sitting between them. Here the CDR3 DNA reads TGTGCCAGCAGTTCGGGTGGGAGCATTCAGTACTTC. It codes for CASSSGGSIQYF.

The chain employs TRBV7-9 and TRBJ2-7; perhaps D is TRBD1 or TRBD2 (5 bases each). CDR1 and CDR2 from the germline V gene are SEHNR and FQNEAQ (reference sequence). Trimming took off 3 bases at V and 5 bases at J, with 8 bases between the two ends. This CDR3 is built from 12 residues. The CDR3 DNA is TGTGCCAGCAGCTTTTTGGGGGACGAGCAGTACTTC. It translates to CASSFLGDEQYF.

This clonotype was seen only a few times. This chain links TRBV4-2 with TRBJ2-3; 12 bases line up with TRBD2. This CDR3 is built from 18 residues. Germline CDR1 reads LGHNA; CDR2 reads YNFKEQ. J lost 4 bases, V lost 2 bases, and 10 bases had no gene match. As DNA, the CDR3 is TGTGCCAGCAGCCAATGGTCTAGCGGGGGGGAGCAGGCAGATACGCAGTATTTT. This translates into CASSQWSSGGEQADTQYF.

The rearrangement joins TRBV4-1 to TRBJ2-3; 7 positions match TRBD2. Germline CDR1 reads MGHRA; CDR2 reads YSYEKL. The CDR3 totals 17 residues. V shed 0 bases and J 4 bases; nucleotides not matched to a gene: 10. Written as DNA, the CDR3 is TGCGCCAGCAGCCAAGAAGGCGGGAGCCGCTTAGCAGATACGCAGTATTTT. Amino acid sequence: CASSQEGGSRLADTQYF.

V and J are TRBV20-1 and TRBJ2-3; perhaps TRBD2 as D (5 bases). This CDR3 has 15 amino acids. CDR1 is DFQATT, CDR2 SNEGSKA, per germline (reference sequence). Trimming took 2 bases from V and 4 from J, leaving 16 bases between them. The chain's CDR3 is CSARPKRAEADTQYF. DNA of the CDR3: TGCAGTGCTAGACCTAAGAGGGCCGAGGCAGATACGCAGTATTTT.

This clonotype came up many times. This chain uses TRBV7-3 with TRBJ2-5; the D is unclear. This CDR3 is built from 13 residues. In germline, CDR1 is SGHTA, CDR2 FQGTGA. Trimming left V 5 bases short and J 2 bases short, with 9 bases between. The CDR3 reads CASSVRLQETQYF. Written as DNA, the CDR3 is TGTGCCAGCAGCGTGCGATTGCAAGAGACCCAGTACTTC.

With respect to this clonotype: One end of the junction fails to match germline, which may point to a read error. The gene calls are TRBV7-2 and TRBJ2-3; D remains unclear. CDR1 is SGHTA and CDR2 is FQGNSA in the germline V gene. The CDR3 contains 15 residues. DNA of the CDR3: TGTGCCATCAGCTTAGGAGTCCAGAGCACAGATACGCAGTATTTT. Its translation: CAISLGVQSTDTQYF.